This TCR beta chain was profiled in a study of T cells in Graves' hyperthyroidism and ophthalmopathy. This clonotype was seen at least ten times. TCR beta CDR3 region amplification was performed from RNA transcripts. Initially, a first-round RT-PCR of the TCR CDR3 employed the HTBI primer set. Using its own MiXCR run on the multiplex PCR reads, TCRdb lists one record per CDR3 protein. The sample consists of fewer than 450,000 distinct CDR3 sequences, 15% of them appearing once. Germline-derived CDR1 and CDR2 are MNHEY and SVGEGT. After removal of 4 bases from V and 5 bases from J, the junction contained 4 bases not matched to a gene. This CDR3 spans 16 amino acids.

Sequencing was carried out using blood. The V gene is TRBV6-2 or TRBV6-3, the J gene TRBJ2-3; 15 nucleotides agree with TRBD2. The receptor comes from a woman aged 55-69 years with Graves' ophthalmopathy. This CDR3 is CASSFGLAGGGDTQYF. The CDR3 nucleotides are TGTGCCAGCAGTTTCGGACTAGCGGGAGGGGGAGATACGCAGTATTTT.